This TCR beta chain is from a study of CD8+ T cells in alopecia areata. The wider study: Patients received oral tofacitinib, 5 to 10 mg twice daily, for moderate-to-severe alopecia areata.

The sample's treatment: oral pan-JAK inhibitor, 5-10 mg twice daily. The CDR3 contains 14 residues. Germline lookup yields CDR1 GTSNPN and CDR2 SVGIG (reference sequence). Trimming took off 3 bases at V and 7 bases at J, with 16 bases between the two ends. This clone was seen a few times. Isolated RNA was reverse transcribed into cDNA used as the sequencing template. Clones were sequenced by immunoSEQ multiplex PCR, and TCRdb holds only the in-frame ones, with some missing. The sample has about 220,000 clones; roughly 56% are singletons. The TCR was taken from a human donor with alopecia areata. This specimen consisted of CD4+ T cells sorted from blood, obtained at week 4, from a patient treated with tofacitinib. The chain joins TRBV30 to TRBJ2-1; D uncertain. The CDR3 DNA follows: TGTGCCTGGAGGCTCCCGTTTCCGACGAATGAGCAGTTCTTC. It specifies CAWRLPFPTNEQFF.